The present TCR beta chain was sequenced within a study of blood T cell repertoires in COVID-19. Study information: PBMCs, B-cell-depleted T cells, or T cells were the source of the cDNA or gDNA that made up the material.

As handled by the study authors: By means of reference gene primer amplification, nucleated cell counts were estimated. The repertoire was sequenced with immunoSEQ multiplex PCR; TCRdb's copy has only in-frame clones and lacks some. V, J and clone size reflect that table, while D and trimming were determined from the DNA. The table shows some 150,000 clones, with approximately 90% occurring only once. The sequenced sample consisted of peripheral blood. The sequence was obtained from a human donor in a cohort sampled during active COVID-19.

This CDR3 is CASSQEFGEETQYF. CDR3 nucleotide sequence: TGTGCCAGCAGCCAAGAGTTCGGGGAGGAGACCCAGTACTTC. This chain uses TRBV3-1 (or the pseudogene TRBV3-2) with TRBJ2-5; possible D gene TRBD2, 5 bases. This CDR3 has 14 amino acids. V was clipped by 0 bases and J by 5 bases, with 10 bases between them. Germline values: CDR1 LGHDT, CDR2 YNNKEL (reference sequence).